The following is a T cell receptor beta chain sequence with its context. Its antigen remains unidentified. These data come from a study of T cells in Graves' hyperthyroidism and ophthalmopathy. Findings and caveats of the study: A 13 V-J model separated ophthalmopathy from stable hyperthyroidism. Also found in blood were most expanded thyroid clonotypes above 0.001.

CDR1 is SGHTA and CDR2 is FQGNSA in the germline V gene. The CDR3 covers 15 residues. V lost 5 bases and J lost 6; bases outside the gene matches: 10. The CDR3 regions of TCR beta were amplified from RNA transcripts. The TCR CDR3 was amplified in a first-round RT-PCR using the HTBI primer set. TCRdb itself ran the multiplex PCR reads through MiXCR, one entry per CDR3 protein. The sample has 600,000 to 800,000 distinct CDR3 sequences, roughly a third seen once. The genes are TRBV7-2 and TRBJ2-7; TRBD2 matches 10 bases. This clonotype was sampled from a woman in her thirties or forties with Graves' hyperthyroidism. Sequencing was carried out using blood. The CDR3 region is CASSRALAGASEQYF. CDR3 sequence (DNA): TGTGCCAGCAGCCGCGCCCTAGCGGGGGCTTCCGAGCAGTACTTC. The whole variable domain, filled in from reference TRBV7-2 and TRBJ2-7, reads GAGVSQSPSNKVTEKGKDVELRCDPISGHTALYWYRQSLGQGLEFLIYFQGNSAPDKSGLPSDRFSAERTGGSVSTLTIQRTQQEDSAVYLCASSRALAGASEQYFGPGTRLTVT.